The 19 T cell receptor beta chains listed next were all sequenced from one sample in a study of T cells after yellow fever vaccination (dated by TCRdb to about 2019). The library relied on 5' RACE. Instrument on record: Illumina NovaSeq 6000. The raw public data were reprocessed by TCRdb itself: fastp quality trimming at Q25, MiXCR clonotype calling, in-frame beta chains only. Identical CDR3 protein sequences are pooled into one entry, listed with their most common genes and DNA. Counted in this sample were over 250,000 distinct CDR3 sequences; 4.1% of them appeared once. The ten most abundant clones make up just under 25% of the sample. The treatment or condition tag for this specimen amounts to: live attenuated yellow fever vaccine strain. The sample was PBMCs, taken 5 days after the yellow fever booster vaccination. The receptors shown here come from a man aged 18 to 29 who received the YFV17D yellow fever vaccine.

This clonotype appeared a few times. The chain employs TRBV7-6 and TRBJ2-5; D perhaps matches TRBD2 (6 bases). Germline CDR1 and CDR2: SGHVS and FNYEAQ. Trimming shortened V by 5 bases and J by 5 bases, and 15 bases separated the two germline ends. The CDR3 spans 14 residues. The DNA of the CDR3 is TGTGCCAGCAGCGTCTTGCCCCGGGGGGAGACCCAGTACTTC. Its translation is CASSVLPRGETQYF.

Of note for this clonotype: A much larger clone lies a single base off, so this may be a read error. The chain uses TRBV7-9 and TRBJ2-7; no clear D. Germline assignment: CDR1 SEHNR and CDR2 FQNEAQ (reference sequence). V was pared by 8 bases and J by 7 bases, with 12 bases between. The length of the CDR3 is 11 residues. CDR3 region: CASGTDLEQYF. CDR3 bases: TGTGCCAGCGGCACCGACCTGGAGCAGTACTTC.

This chain joins TRBV4-2 and TRBJ2-3; 10 bases match TRBD1. Germline CDR1 LGHNA, CDR2 YNFKEQ. Trimming cost V 3 bases and J 5 bases; bases outside gene matches: 11. This CDR3 is built from 17 residues. The CDR3 region has the DNA TGTGCCAGCAGCCAGGGAAGGGACAGGGGATCGGGAGATACGCAGTATTTT. Encoded protein: CASSQGRDRGSGDTQYF.

This sequence joins TRBV10-3 and TRBJ1-1; D is ambiguous. The CDR3 contains 12 residues. The V and J ends lost 6 bases and 5 bases respectively, with 10 bases between them. CDR1 is ENHRY, CDR2 SYGVKD, per germline. The CDR3 spells CAIRAGETEAFF. Here the CDR3 DNA reads TGTGCCATCAGGGCTGGGGAGACTGAAGCTTTCTTT.

This clonotype was recorded a few times. This rearrangement joins TRBV12-3 or TRBV12-4 to TRBJ2-1; 9 bases agree with TRBD2. There are 15 residues in the CDR3. The V and J ends lost 7 bases and 6 bases, in that order; junction bases with no gene match: 10. CDR3 region: CASTPSSGGSNEQFF. CDR3 coding DNA: TGTGCCAGCACCCCCTCCAGCGGGGGGAGCAATGAGCAGTTCTTC.

This clonotype was counted a few times. The rearrangement uses TRBV12-3 or TRBV12-4 and TRBJ1-1; D is unresolved. The CDR3 has 15 amino acids. V was trimmed by 1 base and J by 6 bases, leaving 15 bases between them. The CDR3 is CASSLVARYNAEAFF. The CDR3 nucleotides are TGTGCCAGCAGTTTAGTTGCCAGGTATAACGCTGAAGCTTTCTTT.

This clonotype was seen a handful of times. The chain is built from TRBV7-9 and TRBJ1-2; tentatively, D is TRBD1 (6 bases). CDR3 size: 15 residues. Germline values: CDR1 SEHNR, CDR2 FQNEAQ (reference sequence). V was clipped by 2 bases and J by 2 bases, with 12 bases between them. The DNA for the CDR3 is TGTGCCAGCAGCTTAAATGCAGGGGCCAACTATGGCTACACCTTC. Amino acids: CASSLNAGANYGYTF.

The CDR3: CASLYGAQETQYF. CDR3 coding DNA: TGTGCCAGCCTTTATGGGGCACAAGAGACCCAGTACTTC. This chain uses TRBV2 with TRBJ2-5; D may be TRBD1 (5 bases). The CDR3 covers 13 residues. Trimming took 8 bases from V and 2 from J, leaving 12 bases between them. Germline CDR1 is SNHLY and CDR2 is FYNNEI.

The chain recombines TRBV12-3 or TRBV12-4 with TRBJ1-1, with TRBD1 matching over 9 bases. This CDR3 has 15 residues. J gave up 3 bases and V 4 bases, and 6 bases lay outside the gene matches. The CDR3 here is CASSSYGQGYTEAFF. The CDR3 DNA follows: TGTGCCAGCAGTTCCTACGGACAGGGGTACACTGAAGCTTTCTTT.

At least ten counts were recorded for this clonotype. The chain carries TRBV28 and TRBJ2-1, with 8 bases lining up with TRBD1. CDR3 size: 14 residues. The trim removed 3 bases at V and 6 bases at J, leaving 4 bases unmatched. The germline V gene has CDR1 MDHEN and CDR2 SYDVKM. CDR3 sequence: CASSLTGDGNEQFF. CDR3 in DNA: TGTGCCAGCAGTTTGACAGGGGACGGCAATGAGCAGTTCTTC.

The genes are TRBV4-1 and TRBJ1-3; 8 bases match TRBD1. Germline CDR1 and CDR2: MGHRA and YSYEKL. The CDR3 spans 15 residues. Trimming cost V 2 bases and J 4 bases; bases outside gene matches: 4. CDR3 sequence reads: CASSQLQGEGNTIYF. The CDR3 DNA sequence: TGCGCCAGCAGCCAATTACAGGGGGAGGGAAACACCATATATTTT.

This clonotype was recorded at least ten times. The genes are TRBV6-5 and TRBJ2-3; D is perhaps TRBD1 (5 bases). CDR3 length equals 14 residues. The germline CDR1 and CDR2 sequences are MNHEY and SVGAGI. Trimming removed 2 bases at V and 1 base at J, with 7 bases between. The CDR3: CASSYLRGTDTQYF. CDR3 in DNA: TGTGCCAGCAGTTACCTCAGGGGCACAGATACGCAGTATTTT.

This clonotype has just a few counts. The chain links TRBV5-1 to TRBJ1-1; tentative D call: TRBD1 (5 bases). Trimming took 0 bases from V and 4 from J, leaving 10 bases between them. The CDR3 sequence is 14 residues long. The germline V gene encodes CDR1 SGHRS and CDR2 YFSETQ. For the CDR3, the DNA is TGCGCCAGCAGCTTGGCCGCGGGGGTCACTGAAGCTTTCTTT. Its translation is CASSLAAGVTEAFF.

This clonotype was detected a few times. The chain couples TRBV20-1 to TRBJ1-6; D gene ambiguous. The ends were cut back, 7 bases at V and 7 bases at J, with 14 bases in the middle. The CDR3 contains 13 residues. Per germline, CDR1 DFQATT and CDR2 SNEGSKA (reference sequence). CDR3 nucleotides: TGCAGTGTTCCCGACGTTCCGAATTCACCCCTCCACTTT. This translates into CSVPDVPNSPLHF.

This clonotype turned up a few times. This chain joins TRBV5-1 and TRBJ1-3; D remains ambiguous. Per the germline V gene, CDR1 is SGHRS and CDR2 is YFSETQ. The CDR3 sequence is 12 residues long. Trimming shortened V by 2 bases and J by 8 bases, and 8 bases separated the two germline ends. The CDR3 is CASSLPGDTIYF. The CDR3 nucleotides are TGCGCCAGCAGCTTACCAGGCGACACCATATATTTT.

This chain joins TRBV2 and TRBJ2-7, with 9 bases that match TRBD2. The V segment lost 6 bases and the J segment 0 bases; nucleotides outside the gene matches: 6. The germline V gene has CDR1 SNHLY and CDR2 FYNNEI. The CDR3 contains 15 residues. CDR3 amino acids: CASRETSGSSYEQYV. CDR3 coding DNA: TGTGCCAGCAGGGAGACTAGCGGTTCCTCCTACGAGCAGTACGTC.

This clonotype was counted ten times or more. The chain carries TRBV9 and TRBJ2-4; D uncertain. V lost 0 bases and J lost 0, with 4 bases in between. CDR3 size: 14 residues. Germline lookup yields CDR1 SGDLS and CDR2 YYNGEE. CDR3 in amino acids: CASSVDVAKNIQYF. In DNA, the CDR3 is TGTGCCAGCAGCGTAGATGTAGCCAAAAACATTCAGTACTTC.

This chain connects TRBV2 to TRBJ2-5; D is uncertain. Trimming removed 7 bases at V and 4 bases at J, with 10 bases between. The CDR3 sequence is 12 residues long. Germline V gives CDR1 SNHLY, CDR2 FYNNEI. The DNA of the CDR3 is TGTGCCAGCACGAGCCGTCTAGAGACCCAGTACTTC. Translated, it gives CASTSRLETQYF.

This clonotype was recorded only once. This rearrangement joins TRBV7-4 to TRBJ2-7, with D unclear. CDR3 length equals 13 residues. The germline V gene encodes CDR1 SGHVT and CDR2 SQSDAQ. V lost 5 bases, J lost 7 bases, and 15 bases lay in between. CDR3 sequence: CASSDRHPWEQYV. The CDR3 DNA reads TGTGCCAGCAGCGATCGACACCCGTGGGAGCAGTACGTC.